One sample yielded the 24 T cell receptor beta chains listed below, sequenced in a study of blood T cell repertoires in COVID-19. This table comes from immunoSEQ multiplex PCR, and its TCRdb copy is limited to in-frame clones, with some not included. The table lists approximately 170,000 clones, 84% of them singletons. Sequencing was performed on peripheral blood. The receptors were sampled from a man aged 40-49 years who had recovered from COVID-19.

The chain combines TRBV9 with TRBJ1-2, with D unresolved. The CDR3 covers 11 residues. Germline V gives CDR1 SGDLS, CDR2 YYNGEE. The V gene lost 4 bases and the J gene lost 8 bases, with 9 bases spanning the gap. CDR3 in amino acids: CASSHRSGYTF. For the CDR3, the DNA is TGTGCCAGCAGCCACCGGAGCGGCTACACCTTC. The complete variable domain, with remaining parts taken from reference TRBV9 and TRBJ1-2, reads DSGVTQTPKHLITATGQRVTLRCSPRSGDLSVYWYQQSLDQGLQFLIQYYNGEERAKGNILERFSAQQFPDLHSELNLSSLELGDSALYFCASSHRSGYTFGSGTRLTVV.

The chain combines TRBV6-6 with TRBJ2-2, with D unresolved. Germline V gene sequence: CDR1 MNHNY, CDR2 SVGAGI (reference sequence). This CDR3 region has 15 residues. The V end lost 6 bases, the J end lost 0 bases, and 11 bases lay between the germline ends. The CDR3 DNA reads TGTGCCAGCAGCCGCTCACAAGCGAACACCGGGGAGCTGTTTTTT. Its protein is CASSRSQANTGELFF.

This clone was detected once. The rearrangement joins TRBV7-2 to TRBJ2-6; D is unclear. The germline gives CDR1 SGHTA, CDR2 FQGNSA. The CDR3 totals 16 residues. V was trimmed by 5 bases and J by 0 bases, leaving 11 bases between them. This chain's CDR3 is CASSPTYGSGANVLTF. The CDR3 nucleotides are TGTGCCAGCAGCCCTACCTACGGCTCTGGGGCCAACGTCCTGACTTTC.

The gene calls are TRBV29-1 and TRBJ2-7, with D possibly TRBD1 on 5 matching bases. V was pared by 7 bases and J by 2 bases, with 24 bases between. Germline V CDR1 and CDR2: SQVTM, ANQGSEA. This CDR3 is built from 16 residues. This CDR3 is CSALVLIAQGTYEQYF. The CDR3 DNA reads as TGCAGCGCCCTGGTCCTCATCGCCCAGGGTACCTACGAGCAGTACTTC.

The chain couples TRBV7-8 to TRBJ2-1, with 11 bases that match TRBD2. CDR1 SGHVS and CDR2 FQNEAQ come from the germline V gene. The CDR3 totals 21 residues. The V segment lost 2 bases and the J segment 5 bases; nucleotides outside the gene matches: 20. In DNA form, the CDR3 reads TGTGCCAGCAGCTTAAAAGTGGGGACGGAGGATCCGGGACTAGCGGACAATGAGCAGTTCTTC. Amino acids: CASSLKVGTEDPGLADNEQFF.

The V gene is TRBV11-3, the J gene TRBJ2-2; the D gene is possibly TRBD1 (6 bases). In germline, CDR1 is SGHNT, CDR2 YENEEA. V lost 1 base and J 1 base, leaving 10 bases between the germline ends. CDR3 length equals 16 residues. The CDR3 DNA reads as TGTGCCAGCAGCTTAGTTACGACAGGGAACACCGGGGAGCTGTTTTTT. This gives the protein CASSLVTTGNTGELFF.

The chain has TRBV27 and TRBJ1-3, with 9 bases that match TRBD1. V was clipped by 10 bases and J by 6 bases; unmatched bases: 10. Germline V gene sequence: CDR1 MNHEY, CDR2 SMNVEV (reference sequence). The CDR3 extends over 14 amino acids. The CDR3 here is CATPRTGEANTIYF. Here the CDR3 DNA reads TGTGCCACCCCAAGGACAGGGGAAGCAAACACCATATATTTT.

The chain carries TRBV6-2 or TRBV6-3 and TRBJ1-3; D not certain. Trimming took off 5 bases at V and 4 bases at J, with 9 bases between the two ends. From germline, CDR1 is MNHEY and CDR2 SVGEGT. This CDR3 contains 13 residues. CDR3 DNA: TGTGCCAGCAGTACGGGAGCAGGAAACACCATATATTTT. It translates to CASSTGAGNTIYF.

The DNA for the CDR3 is TGTGCCAGCAGCTTCGGTCGAGTCTCCTACGAGCAGTACTTC. Translation gives CASSFGRVSYEQYF. The chain recombines TRBV5-6 with TRBJ2-7; D call uncertain. Trimming removed 2 bases from V and 0 bases from J, with 9 bases in between. CDR1 and CDR2 (germline): SGHDT, YYEEEE. The CDR3 contains 14 residues.

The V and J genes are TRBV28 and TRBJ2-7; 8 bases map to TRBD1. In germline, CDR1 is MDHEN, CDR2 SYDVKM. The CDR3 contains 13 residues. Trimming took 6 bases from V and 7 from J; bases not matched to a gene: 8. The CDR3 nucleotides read TGTGCCAGCAGGAATCAGGGGGCTGGTGAGCAGTACTTC. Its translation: CASRNQGAGEQYF. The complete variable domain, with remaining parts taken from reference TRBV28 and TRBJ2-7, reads DVKVTQSSRYLVKRTGEKVFLECVQDMDHENMFWYRQDPGLGLRLIYFSYDVKMKEKGDIPEGYSVSREKKERFSLILESASTNQTSMYLCASRNQGAGEQYFGPGTRLTVT.

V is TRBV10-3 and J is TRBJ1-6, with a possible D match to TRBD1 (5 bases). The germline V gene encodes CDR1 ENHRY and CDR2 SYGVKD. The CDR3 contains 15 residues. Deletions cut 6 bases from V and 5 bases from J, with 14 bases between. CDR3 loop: CAIRAPEGNNSPLHF. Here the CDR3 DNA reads TGTGCCATCAGGGCCCCGGAGGGGAATAATTCACCCCTCCACTTT.

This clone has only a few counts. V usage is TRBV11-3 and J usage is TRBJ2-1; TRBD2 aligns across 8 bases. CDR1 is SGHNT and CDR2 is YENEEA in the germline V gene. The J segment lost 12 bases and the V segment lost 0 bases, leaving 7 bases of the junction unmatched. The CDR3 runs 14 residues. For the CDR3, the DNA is TGTGCCAGCAGCTTAGATCGGAACGGGAGGGGGCAGTTCTTC. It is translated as CASSLDRNGRGQFF.

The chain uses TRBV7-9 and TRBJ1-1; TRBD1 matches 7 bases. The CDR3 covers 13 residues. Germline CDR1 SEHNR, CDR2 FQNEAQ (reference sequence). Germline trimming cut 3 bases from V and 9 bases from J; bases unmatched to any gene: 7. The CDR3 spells CASSFTDRVKAFF. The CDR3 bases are TGTGCCAGCAGCTTTACCGACAGGGTTAAAGCTTTCTTT.

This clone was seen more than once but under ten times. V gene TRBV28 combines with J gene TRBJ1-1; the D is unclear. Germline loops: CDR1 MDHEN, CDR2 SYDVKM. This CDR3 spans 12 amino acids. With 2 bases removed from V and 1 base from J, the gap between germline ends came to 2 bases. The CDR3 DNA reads TGTGCCAGCAGTTTACAGAACACTGAAGCTTTCTTT. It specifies CASSLQNTEAFF. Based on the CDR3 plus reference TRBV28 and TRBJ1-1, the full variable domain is DVKVTQSSRYLVKRTGEKVFLECVQDMDHENMFWYRQDPGLGLRLIYFSYDVKMKEKGDIPEGYSVSREKKERFSLILESASTNQTSMYLCASSLQNTEAFFGQGTRLTVV.

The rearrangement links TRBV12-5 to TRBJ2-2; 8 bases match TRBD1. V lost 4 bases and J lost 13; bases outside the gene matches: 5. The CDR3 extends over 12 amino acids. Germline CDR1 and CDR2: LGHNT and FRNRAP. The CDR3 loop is CASGSDRVGLFF. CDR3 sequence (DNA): TGTGCTAGTGGTTCGGACAGGGTAGGGCTGTTTTTT.

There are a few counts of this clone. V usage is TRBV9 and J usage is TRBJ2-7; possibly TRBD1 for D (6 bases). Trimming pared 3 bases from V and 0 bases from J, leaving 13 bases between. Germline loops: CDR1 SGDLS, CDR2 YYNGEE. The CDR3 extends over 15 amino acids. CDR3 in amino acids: CASSETGLSSYEQYF. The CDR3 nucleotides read TGTGCCAGCAGCGAAACAGGGTTGAGCTCCTACGAGCAGTACTTC. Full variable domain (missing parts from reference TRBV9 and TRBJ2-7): DSGVTQTPKHLITATGQRVTLRCSPRSGDLSVYWYQQSLDQGLQFLIQYYNGEERAKGNILERFSAQQFPDLHSELNLSSLELGDSALYFCASSETGLSSYEQYFGPGTRLTVT.

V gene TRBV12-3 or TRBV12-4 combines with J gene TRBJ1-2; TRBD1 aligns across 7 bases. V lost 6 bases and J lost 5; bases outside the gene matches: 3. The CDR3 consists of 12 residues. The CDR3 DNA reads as TGTGCCAGCAGCCAGGGACAGTATGGCTACACCTTC. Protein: CASSQGQYGYTF.

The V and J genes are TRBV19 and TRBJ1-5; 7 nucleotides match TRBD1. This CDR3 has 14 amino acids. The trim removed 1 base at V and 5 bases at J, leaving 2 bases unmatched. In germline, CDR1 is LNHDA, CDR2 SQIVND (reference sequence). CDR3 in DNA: TGTGCCAGTAGTATAGTTACAGGGGATCAGCCCCAGCATTTT. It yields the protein CASSIVTGDQPQHF.

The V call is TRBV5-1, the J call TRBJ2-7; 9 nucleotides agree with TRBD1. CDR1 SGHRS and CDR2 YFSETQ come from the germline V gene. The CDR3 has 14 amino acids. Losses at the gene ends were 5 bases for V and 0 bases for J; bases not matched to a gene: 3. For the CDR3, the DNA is TGCGCCAGCAGTGCGGGACAGGGCTCCTACGAGCAGTACTTC. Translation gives CASSAGQGSYEQYF.

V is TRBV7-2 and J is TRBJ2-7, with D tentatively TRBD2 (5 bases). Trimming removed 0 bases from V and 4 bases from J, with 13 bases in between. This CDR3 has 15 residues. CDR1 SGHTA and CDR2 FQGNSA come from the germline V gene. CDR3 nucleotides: TGTGCCAGCAGCTTAGCGCTTGCGGGTGCGTACGAGCAGTACTTC. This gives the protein CASSLALAGAYEQYF. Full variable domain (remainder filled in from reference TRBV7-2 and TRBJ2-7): GAGVSQSPSNKVTEKGKDVELRCDPISGHTALYWYRQSLGQGLEFLIYFQGNSAPDKSGLPSDRFSAERTGGSVSTLTIQRTQQEDSAVYLCASSLALAGAYEQYFGPGTRLTVT.

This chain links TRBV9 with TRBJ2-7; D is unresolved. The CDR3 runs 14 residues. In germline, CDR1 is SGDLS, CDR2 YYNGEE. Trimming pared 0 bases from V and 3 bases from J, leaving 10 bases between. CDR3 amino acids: CASSVVESHYEQYF. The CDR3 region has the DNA TGTGCCAGCAGCGTAGTAGAGTCTCACTACGAGCAGTACTTC.

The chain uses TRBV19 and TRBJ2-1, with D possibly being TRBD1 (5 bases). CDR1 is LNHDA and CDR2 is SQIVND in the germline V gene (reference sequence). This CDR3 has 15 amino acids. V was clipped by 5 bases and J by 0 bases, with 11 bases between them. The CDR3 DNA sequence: TGTGCCAGTAGTCGACAGTTAAGCTCCTACAATGAGCAGTTCTTC. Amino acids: CASSRQLSSYNEQFF.

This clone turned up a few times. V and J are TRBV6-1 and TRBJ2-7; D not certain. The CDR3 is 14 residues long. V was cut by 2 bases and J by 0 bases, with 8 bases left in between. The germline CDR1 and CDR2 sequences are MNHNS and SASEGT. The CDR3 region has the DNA TGTGCCAGCAGTGAATTAACCAGCTCCTACGAGCAGTACTTC. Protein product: CASSELTSSYEQYF.

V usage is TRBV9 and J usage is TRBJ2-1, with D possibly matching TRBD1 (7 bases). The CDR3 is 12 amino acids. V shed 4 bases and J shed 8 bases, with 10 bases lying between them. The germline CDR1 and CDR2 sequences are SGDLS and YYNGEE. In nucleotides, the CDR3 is TGTGCCAGCAGCCCAGGGGGGCATGAGCAGTTCTTC. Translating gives CASSPGGHEQFF.